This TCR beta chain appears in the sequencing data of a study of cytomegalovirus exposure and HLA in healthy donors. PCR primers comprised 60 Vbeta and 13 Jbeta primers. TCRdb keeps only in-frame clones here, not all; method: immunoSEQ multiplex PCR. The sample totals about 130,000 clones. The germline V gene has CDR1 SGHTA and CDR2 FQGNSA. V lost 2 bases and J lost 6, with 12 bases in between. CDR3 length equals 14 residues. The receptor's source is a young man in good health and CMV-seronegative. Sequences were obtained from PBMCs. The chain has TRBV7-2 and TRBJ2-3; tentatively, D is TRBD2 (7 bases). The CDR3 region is CASSLRGRGDTQYF. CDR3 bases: TGTGCCAGCAGCTTAAGAGGGAGGGGGGATACGCAGTATTTT. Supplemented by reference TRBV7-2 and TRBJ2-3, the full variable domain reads GAGVSQSPSNKVTEKGKDVELRCDPISGHTALYWYRQSLGQGLEFLIYFQGNSAPDKSGLPSDRFSAERTGGSVSTLTIQRTQQEDSAVYLCASSLRGRGDTQYFGPGTRLTVL.